A selection of T cell receptor beta chains follows, all from one sample in a study of tumor T cells in aggressive B-cell lymphoma. Measured with immunoSEQ multiplex PCR; TCRdb has only the in-frame clones, and not every one. The repertoire consists of about 10,000 clones, with over 75% occurring once and the leading ten covering 2.2%. The sample was tumor tissue. The receptors shown here come from an adult with diffuse large B cell lymphoma. The conserved cysteine and the conserved F or W are not part of the CDR3 here. A D gene is named only where the DNA matches it firmly.

CDR3: ASSLQGFETQY; J: TRBJ2-5; D: NA; V: TRBV28
CDR3: ASSLGVAPNEKLF; J: TRBJ1-4; D: NA; V: TRBV7-2
CDR3: ASSGGLTNEKLF; J: TRBJ1-4; D: NA; V: TRBV9
CDR3: ASSGHPPEGQSSYEQY; J: TRBJ2-7; D: NA; V: TRBV10-2
CDR3: ASSLSSTDTQY; J: TRBJ2-3; D: NA; V: TRBV7-9
CDR3: ASSRRDRGLYEQF; J: TRBJ2-1; D: TRBD1; V: TRBV6-6
CDR3: ASGLAGGMDEQF; J: TRBJ2-1; D: TRBD2; V: TRBV12-5
CDR3: ASSPAGGTEQY; J: TRBJ2-7; D: TRBD2; V: TRBV16
CDR3: ASSLTGGREQY; J: TRBJ2-7; D: TRBD1; V: TRBV7-6
CDR3: ASSLRGTRLYNEQF; J: TRBJ2-1; D: TRBD2; V: TRBV28
CDR3: AISLPGTEAF; J: TRBJ1-1; D: NA; V: TRBV10-3
CDR3: ASRYLGVNTEAF; J: TRBJ1-1; D: NA; V: TRBV19
CDR3: ASSLGGGSGSPEQY; J: TRBJ2-7; D: TRBD2; V: TRBV4-2
CDR3: ASSPSSLAGTGELF; J: TRBJ2-2; D: TRBD2; V: TRBV18
CDR3: ASSGGASYNEQF; J: TRBJ2-1; D: NA; V: TRBV6-5
CDR3: ASSPGEWGNQPQH; J: TRBJ1-5; D: NA; V: TRBV11-2
CDR3: ASSPDSPSQTNEQY; J: TRBJ2-7; D: NA; V: TRBV5-4
CDR3: ASSSNRVRNTEAF; J: TRBJ1-1; D: NA; V: TRBV19
CDR3: ASSGAGVRYEQY; J: TRBJ2-7; D: NA; V: TRBV2
CDR3: ASSRGGEKTGELF; J: TRBJ2-2; D: TRBD2; V: TRBV7-9
CDR3: ASIGGEEFKAEAF; J: TRBJ1-1; D: NA; V: TRBV6-5
CDR3: ASSPTRAQDTQY; J: TRBJ2-3; D: NA; V: TRBV18
CDR3: ASFRDYLLEQY; J: TRBJ2-7; D: TRBD2; V: TRBV2
CDR3: ASSFRSAGHEQY; J: TRBJ2-7; D: NA; V: TRBV5-6
CDR3: ASSPGGIGVGELF; J: TRBJ2-2; D: TRBD1; V: TRBV25-1
CDR3: ASSSGPRGEQPQH; J: TRBJ1-5; D: NA; V: TRBV6-5
CDR3: ASSLQGFLDEQF; J: TRBJ2-1; D: NA; V: TRBV5-6
CDR3: ASLRNTEAF; J: TRBJ1-1; D: NA; V: TRBV2
CDR3: ASRVGGEQY; J: TRBJ2-7; D: NA; V: TRBV25-1
CDR3: ASRPRGGNTIY; J: TRBJ1-3; D: NA; V: TRBV27
CDR3: ASSGQGRNIQY; J: TRBJ2-4; D: NA; V: TRBV19
CDR3: ASSPSSARPQH; J: TRBJ1-5; D: NA; V: TRBV7-8
CDR3: ASSLYANEAF; J: TRBJ1-1; D: NA; V: TRBV28
CDR3: ASKPRGNTEAF; J: TRBJ1-1; D: NA; V: TRBV16
CDR3: ASSRQGRLNTGELF; J: TRBJ2-2; D: NA; V: TRBV14
CDR3: ASSIAGTGGDEQF; J: TRBJ2-1; D: TRBD1; V: TRBV19
CDR3: ASSLEVTTTDTQY; J: TRBJ2-3; D: NA; V: TRBV28
CDR3: ASSIGQVSYQPQH; J: TRBJ1-5; D: NA; V: TRBV19
CDR3: ASSLALRGTGTASYEQY; J: TRBJ2-7; D: TRBD2; V: TRBV28
CDR3: AWSVLPVNTEAF; J: TRBJ1-1; D: NA; V: TRBV30
CDR3: ASSQGTGGEETQY; J: TRBJ2-5; D: TRBD1; V: TRBV4-1
CDR3: ASSPGTSGIDEQY; J: TRBJ2-7; D: TRBD2; V: TRBV7-9
CDR3: ASSLSGLAGFPYEQY; J: TRBJ2-7; D: TRBD2; V: TRBV27
CDR3: ASLLAGGSYEQY; J: TRBJ2-7; D: TRBD2; V: TRBV28
CDR3: ASSASNEQF; J: TRBJ2-1; D: NA; V: TRBV5-1
CDR3: ASSRRSSGVSDTQY; J: TRBJ2-3; D: TRBD2; V: TRBV11-2
CDR3: ASNGLAGGLGQF; J: TRBJ2-1; D: TRBD2; V: TRBV6-5
CDR3: ASVGDTDTQY; J: TRBJ2-3; D: NA; V: TRBV2
CDR3: ASSIGQGGFYEQY; J: TRBJ2-7; D: TRBD1; V: TRBV7-6
CDR3: SVEDGSGGDAEAF; J: TRBJ1-1; D: TRBD1; V: TRBV29-1
CDR3: ASSLARGKLF; J: TRBJ2-1; D: NA; V: TRBV28
CDR3: AISDSSSTEAF; J: TRBJ1-1; D: NA; V: TRBV10-3
CDR3: ASSSSVGGRGIYEQY; J: TRBJ2-7; D: NA; V: TRBV5-5
CDR3: ASSLGVVAGELF; J: TRBJ2-2; D: NA; V: TRBV5-6
CDR3: ASSPVAGGPNTQY; J: TRBJ2-3; D: TRBD2; V: TRBV18
CDR3: ASTKGGTGEKLF; J: TRBJ1-4; D: TRBD1; V: TRBV2
CDR3: ASSYGGSTGDEQY; J: TRBJ2-7; D: TRBD1; V: TRBV6-5
CDR3: ASSGLAEQF; J: TRBJ2-1; D: NA; V: TRBV25-1
CDR3: ASSSELAALNEQF; J: TRBJ2-1; D: TRBD2; V: TRBV5-1